The 27 T cell receptor beta chains in this list originate from one sample, sequenced in a study of identical twins. TCRdb re-called the 5' RACE reads through MiXCR, storing one row per CDR3 protein. The sample yields fewer than 500,000 distinct CDR3 sequences, around 15% seen once. This same sample was also part of a study on yellow fever vaccine responses in identical twins.

Input material: CD4+ T cells sorted from blood. The receptors derive from a woman under 30 in good health.

In this sample, this clonotype turned up many times. The chain carries TRBV7-2 and TRBJ2-3; 11 nucleotides match TRBD2. The germline CDR1 and CDR2 sequences are SGHTA and FQGNSA. The CDR3 consists of 16 residues. J lost 4 bases, V lost 5 bases, and 8 bases had no gene match. The CDR3 is CASSTRLAGSSDTQYF. The DNA for the CDR3 is TGTGCCAGCAGCACAAGACTAGCGGGATCATCAGATACGCAGTATTTT.

This clonotype has a handful of counts. The chain employs TRBV10-3 and TRBJ1-4, with a tentative D call TRBD1 (6 bases). This CDR3 spans 16 amino acids. Germline-derived CDR1 and CDR2 are ENHRY and SYGVKD. Deletions cut 3 bases from V and 8 bases from J, with 19 bases between. CDR3 nucleotide sequence: TGTGCCATCAGTGAAAGAGCGGGGGCGCGAGGGGAAAAACTGTTTTTT. It codes for CAISERAGARGEKLFF.

This rearrangement joins TRBV6-1 to TRBJ2-1, with 9 nucleotides matching TRBD2. The V and J ends lost 5 bases and 7 bases, in that order; junction bases with no gene match: 15. The CDR3 is 17 amino acids. Germline CDR1 and CDR2: MNHNS and SASEGT. The CDR3 DNA reads as TGTGCCAGCAGTACAGATTGGACTAGCGCGCCAGGGAATGAGCAGTTCTTC. Residues: CASSTDWTSAPGNEQFF.

This rearrangement joins TRBV5-5 to TRBJ2-7; TRBD2 is a possible D gene (5 bases). Germline CDR1 and CDR2: SGHKS and YYEKEE (reference sequence). Trimming shortened V by 0 bases and J by 1 base, and 8 bases separated the two germline ends. The CDR3 is made up of 14 amino acids. This CDR3 reads CASSLADCSYEQYF. The DNA of the CDR3 is TGTGCCAGCAGCTTGGCGGACTGTTCCTACGAGCAGTACTTC.

This chain connects TRBV12-3 or TRBV12-4 to TRBJ2-3, with TRBD2 matching over 8 bases. There are 17 residues in the CDR3. Trimming took 4 bases from V and 6 from J; bases not matched to a gene: 15. The CDR3, as DNA: TGTGCCAGCAGTTGGGGCTTATCGGGGGGGGGAGGGGATACGCAGTATTTT. This sequence encodes CASSWGLSGGGGDTQYF.

The chain couples TRBV28 to TRBJ2-2, with D maybe TRBD2 (6 bases). From germline, CDR1 is MDHEN and CDR2 SYDVKM. V was shortened by 9 bases and J by 5 bases, with 16 bases between the two germline ends. This CDR3 spans 14 amino acids. CDR3 sequence (DNA): TGTGCCAGTACGACTAGTGTAGGGACCGGGGAGCTGTTTTTT. Translation gives CASTTSVGTGELFF.

V is TRBV20-1 and J is TRBJ2-5, with D unclear. Looked up from germline, CDR1 is DFQATT and CDR2 is SNEGSKA (reference sequence). Trimming took off 3 bases at V and 4 bases at J, with 27 bases between the two ends. The CDR3 totals 18 residues. This CDR3 reads CSASAIAPGILKPETQYF. CDR3 coding DNA: TGCAGTGCTAGTGCAATCGCCCCAGGCATTCTTAAACCAGAGACCCAGTACTTC.

Many counts were recorded for this clonotype. This chain joins TRBV7-9 and TRBJ2-2; TRBD1 or TRBD2 may be the D gene (5 bases each). CDR3 size: 16 residues. The V end lost 8 bases, the J end lost 2 bases, and 18 bases lay between the germline ends. Looked up from germline, CDR1 is SEHNR and CDR2 is FQNEAQ (reference sequence). The CDR3 reads CASPLDAGANTGELFF. The CDR3 DNA is TGTGCCAGCCCCTTAGACGCCGGGGCAAACACCGGGGAGCTGTTTTTT.

This clonotype came up many times. The rearrangement uses TRBV9 and TRBJ2-1; the D call may be TRBD1 or TRBD2 (5 bases each). The CDR3 is made up of 14 amino acids. The ends were cut back, 4 bases at V and 1 base at J, with 9 bases in the middle. Germline assignment: CDR1 SGDLS and CDR2 YYNGEE. The CDR3 DNA reads TGTGCCAGCAGCTTCGGGGCTTCCTACAATGAGCAGTTCTTC. Protein: CASSFGASYNEQFF.

This clonotype was found a few times. This chain links TRBV3-1 with TRBJ2-7; no firm D call. The CDR3 is 15 residues long. Germline CDR1 LGHDT, CDR2 YNNKEL (reference sequence). The V end was cut by 0 bases, the J end by 2 bases, with 11 bases between. Written as DNA, the CDR3 is TGTGCCAGCAGCCAAGATCGTCTAGATGCCTACGAGCAGTACTTC. Translation gives CASSQDRLDAYEQYF.

This clonotype was seen a few times. The genes are TRBV29-1 and TRBJ2-3, with D uncertain. Per germline, CDR1 SQVTM and CDR2 ANQGSEA. The length of the CDR3 is 13 residues. The ends were cut back, 3 bases at V and 0 bases at J, with 7 bases in the middle. The CDR3 is CSVDSASTDTQYF. The CDR3 DNA reads as TGCAGCGTTGATTCCGCCAGCACAGATACGCAGTATTTT.

This clonotype has only a few counts. The V and J genes are TRBV5-1 and TRBJ2-1, with D possibly matching TRBD2 (7 bases). From germline, CDR1 is SGHRS and CDR2 YFSETQ. The CDR3 covers 15 residues. V was clipped by 6 bases and J by 6 bases, with 19 bases between them. Here the CDR3 reads CASTFGGLGANEQFF. For the CDR3, the DNA is TGCGCCAGCACCTTCGGGGGGCTAGGGGCCAATGAGCAGTTCTTC.

This clonotype was detected only a few times. The rearrangement uses TRBV29-1 and TRBJ2-1, with D perhaps TRBD2 (5 bases). The CDR3 loop spans 17 amino acids. V lost 5 bases, J lost 0 bases, and 20 bases lay in between. The germline gives CDR1 SQVTM, CDR2 ANQGSEA. CDR3 in amino acids: CSVRLSAVSSSYNEQFF. The CDR3 region has the DNA TGCAGCGTTCGTCTTTCAGCGGTATCGAGCTCCTACAATGAGCAGTTCTTC.

The chain links TRBV10-3 to TRBJ2-3, with TRBD2 as a possible D gene (5 bases). Germline assignment: CDR1 ENHRY and CDR2 SYGVKD. The CDR3 has 14 amino acids. CDR3 DNA: TGTGCTTCCACAACGGATAGCGGCACAGATACGCAGTATTTT. It encodes CASTTDSGTDTQYF.

This chain joins TRBV11-2 and TRBJ2-5; the match to TRBD2 covers 11 bases. Per the germline V gene, CDR1 is SGHAT and CDR2 is FQNNGV. Trimming removed 4 bases from V and 3 bases from J; junction bases left unmatched: 7. The length of the CDR3 is 16 residues. The CDR3 is CASSSGTSGHKETQYF. CDR3 DNA sequence: TGTGCCAGCAGCTCCGGGACTAGCGGCCATAAAGAGACCCAGTACTTC.

This clonotype was seen only a few times. This sequence joins TRBV5-1 and TRBJ2-3; possibly TRBD2 for D (6 bases). V was trimmed by 5 bases and J by 4 bases, leaving 17 bases between them. The germline V gene has CDR1 SGHRS and CDR2 YFSETQ. CDR3 length equals 15 residues. The CDR3 loop is CASRTGTYGADTQYF. In DNA form, the CDR3 reads TGCGCCAGCAGGACCGGGACTTACGGGGCAGATACGCAGTATTTT.

This chain connects TRBV4-3 to TRBJ1-4, with a tentative D call TRBD1 (5 bases). The germline V and J ends were trimmed by 2 bases and 11 bases, with 15 bases remaining between them. In germline, CDR1 is LGHNA, CDR2 YSLEER. CDR3 length: 14 amino acids. CDR3: CASSQQPREGKLFF. For the CDR3, the DNA is TGCGCCAGCAGCCAACAACCCAGGGAAGGGAAACTGTTTTTT.

This clonotype has ten or more counts. V gene TRBV5-6 combines with J gene TRBJ1-2; 7 nucleotides align to TRBD1. This CDR3 comprises 13 residues. J lost 11 bases, V lost 1 base, and 8 bases had no gene match. Germline CDR1 SGHDT, CDR2 YYEEEE. CDR3 sequence (DNA): TGTGCCAGCAGCTTGAGGACAGGCCGAGTGTACACCTTC. Translation gives CASSLRTGRVYTF.

This clonotype was detected a few times. The chain combines TRBV28 with TRBJ2-7, with 9 bases matching TRBD1. CDR3 length equals 15 residues. J lost 0 bases, V lost 0 bases, and 0 bases had no gene match. Germline V lookup: CDR1 MDHEN, CDR2 SYDVKM. The CDR3 region has the DNA TGTGCCAGCAGTTTATGGACAGGGGGCTCCTACGAGCAGTACTTC. This encodes CASSLWTGGSYEQYF.

This clonotype showed up many times. V is TRBV5-1 and J is TRBJ2-5; 9 nucleotides match TRBD2. This CDR3 region has 14 residues. Germline V gene lookup returns CDR1 SGHRS and CDR2 YFSETQ. V trimming: 0 bases; J trimming: 4 bases; junction bases outside the gene matches: 1. The chain's CDR3 is CASSLDSGRETQYF. CDR3 DNA sequence: TGCGCCAGCAGCTTGGATAGCGGGAGAGAGACCCAGTACTTC.

The V and J genes are TRBV3-1 and TRBJ2-3, with D maybe TRBD2 (5 bases). CDR1 and CDR2 from the germline V gene are LGHDT and YNNKEL (reference sequence). V gave up 4 bases and J gave up 1 base, with 12 bases separating them. The CDR3 consists of 15 residues. The CDR3 region has the DNA TGTGCCAGCAGCCCAATAGCGATTCGCACAGATACGCAGTATTTT. Its protein product is CASSPIAIRTDTQYF.

This clonotype was seen at least ten times. J is TRBJ2-3 and V is TRBV12-3 or TRBV12-4; maybe TRBD2 (7 bases). The CDR3 has 15 residues. Trimming removed 5 bases at V and 2 bases at J, with 14 bases between. This CDR3 is CASSPLGGHTDTQYF. CDR3 bases: TGTGCCAGCAGTCCCTTGGGGGGGCACACAGATACGCAGTATTTT.

This clonotype showed up just a few times. The chain couples TRBV7-9 to TRBJ2-3; no clear D. The CDR3 is made up of 15 amino acids. CDR1 and CDR2 (germline): SEHNR, FQNEAQ (reference sequence). Trimming left V 5 bases short and J 5 bases short, with 17 bases between. The CDR3 sequence is CASSPRAPLGDTQYF. In DNA, the CDR3 is TGTGCCAGCAGCCCCCGGGCCCCCCTTGGAGATACGCAGTATTTT.

This clonotype came up a few times. V usage is TRBV6-4 and J usage is TRBJ2-1; 13 bases agree with TRBD2. In germline, CDR1 is MRHNA, CDR2 SNTAGT. V trimming: 4 bases; J trimming: 0 bases; junction bases outside the gene matches: 3. This CDR3 region has 17 residues. The CDR3 reads CASSGTSGSFSYNEQFF. The CDR3 DNA reads as TGTGCCAGCAGTGGGACTAGCGGGAGCTTCTCCTACAATGAGCAGTTCTTC.

There are a few counts of this clonotype. The CDR3 bases are TGTGCCAGCAGCTTACGGACCGTCAGCTCCTACGAGCAGTACTTC. This gives the protein CASSLRTVSSYEQYF. The chain links TRBV5-5 to TRBJ2-7; D is unresolved. With 2 bases removed from V and 0 bases from J, the gap between germline ends came to 12 bases. This CDR3 is 15 amino acids long. Germline CDR1 is SGHKS and CDR2 is YYEKEE (reference sequence).

This clonotype has only a few counts. The J gene is TRBJ2-4, the V gene TRBV7-2; D remains unclear. V was pared by 5 bases and J by 2 bases, with 4 bases between. This CDR3 comprises 12 residues. Germline V gene lookup returns CDR1 SGHTA and CDR2 FQGNSA. CDR3 residues: CASSKSKNIQYF. The CDR3 bases are TGTGCCAGCAGCAAATCCAAAAACATTCAGTACTTC.

This clonotype was seen a handful of times. The rearrangement joins TRBV2 to TRBJ2-3; TRBD2 matches 9 bases. From germline, CDR1 is SNHLY and CDR2 FYNNEI. V trimming: 7 bases; J trimming: 4 bases; junction bases outside the gene matches: 6. The CDR3 spans 14 residues. DNA for the CDR3: TGTGCCAGCAAAATGGCGGGGGGGCCAGATACGCAGTATTTT. This sequence encodes CASKMAGGPDTQYF.